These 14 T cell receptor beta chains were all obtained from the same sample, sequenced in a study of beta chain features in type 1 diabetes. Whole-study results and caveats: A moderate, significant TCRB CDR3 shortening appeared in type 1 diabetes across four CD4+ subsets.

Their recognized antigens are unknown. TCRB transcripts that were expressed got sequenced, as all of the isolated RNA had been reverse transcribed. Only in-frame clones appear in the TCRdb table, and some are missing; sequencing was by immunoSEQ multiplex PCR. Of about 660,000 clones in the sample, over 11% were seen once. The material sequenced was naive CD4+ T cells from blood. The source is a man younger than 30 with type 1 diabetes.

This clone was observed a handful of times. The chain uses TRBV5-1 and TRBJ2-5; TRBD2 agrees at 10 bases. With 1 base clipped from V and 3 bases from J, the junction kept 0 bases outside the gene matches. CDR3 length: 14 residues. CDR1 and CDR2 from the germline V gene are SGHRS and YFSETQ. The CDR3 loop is CASSLSGGEETQYF. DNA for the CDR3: TGCGCCAGCAGCTTGAGCGGGGGGGAAGAGACCCAGTACTTC.

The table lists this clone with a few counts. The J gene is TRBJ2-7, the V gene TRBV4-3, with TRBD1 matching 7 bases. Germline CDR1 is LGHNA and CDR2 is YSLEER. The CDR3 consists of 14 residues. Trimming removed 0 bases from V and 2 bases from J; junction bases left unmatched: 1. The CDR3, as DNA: TGCGCCAGCAGCCAAGATGACAGGGCCTACGAGCAGTACTTC. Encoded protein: CASSQDDRAYEQYF.

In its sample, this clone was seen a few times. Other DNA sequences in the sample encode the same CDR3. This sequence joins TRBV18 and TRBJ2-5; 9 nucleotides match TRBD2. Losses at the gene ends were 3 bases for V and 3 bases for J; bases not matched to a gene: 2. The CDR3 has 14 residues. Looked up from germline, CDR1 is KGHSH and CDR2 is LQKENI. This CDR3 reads CASSPRLAEETQYF. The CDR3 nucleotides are TGTGCCAGCTCACCGCGACTAGCGGAAGAGACCCAGTACTTC.

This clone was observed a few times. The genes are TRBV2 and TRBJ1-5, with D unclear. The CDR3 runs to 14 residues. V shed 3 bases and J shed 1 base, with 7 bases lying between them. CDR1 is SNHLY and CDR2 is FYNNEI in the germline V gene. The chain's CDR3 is CASSDSSSNQPQHF. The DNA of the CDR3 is TGTGCCAGCAGTGATTCGTCCAGCAATCAGCCCCAGCATTTT.

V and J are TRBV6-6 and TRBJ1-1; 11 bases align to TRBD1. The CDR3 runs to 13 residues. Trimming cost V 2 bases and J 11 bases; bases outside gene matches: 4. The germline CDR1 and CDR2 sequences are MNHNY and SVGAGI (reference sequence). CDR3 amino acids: CASSYGQGAEAFF. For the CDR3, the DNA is TGTGCCAGCAGTTACGGACAGGGGGCAGAGGCTTTCTTT.

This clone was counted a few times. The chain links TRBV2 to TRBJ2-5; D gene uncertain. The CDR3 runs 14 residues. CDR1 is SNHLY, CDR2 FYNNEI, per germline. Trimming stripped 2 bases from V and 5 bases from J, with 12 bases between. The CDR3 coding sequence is TGTGCCAGCAGTGAAAGCTCTAGAGAGGAGACCCAGTACTTC. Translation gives CASSESSREETQYF.

CDR3 nucleotides: TGTGCCAGCAGCGCCGGACAGGGGACCTACGAGCAGTACTTC. Its translation: CASSAGQGTYEQYF. V is TRBV9 and J is TRBJ2-7; 9 bases line up with TRBD1. Trimming removed 3 bases from V and 2 bases from J; junction bases left unmatched: 3. CDR3 size: 14 residues. Per the germline V gene, CDR1 is SGDLS and CDR2 is YYNGEE.

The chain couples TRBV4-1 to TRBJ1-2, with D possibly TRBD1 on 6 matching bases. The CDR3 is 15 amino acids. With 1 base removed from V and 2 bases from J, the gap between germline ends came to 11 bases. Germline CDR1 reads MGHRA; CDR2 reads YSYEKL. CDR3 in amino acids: CASSQGGQPNYGYTF. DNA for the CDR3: TGCGCCAGCAGCCAAGGAGGACAGCCCAACTATGGCTACACCTTC.

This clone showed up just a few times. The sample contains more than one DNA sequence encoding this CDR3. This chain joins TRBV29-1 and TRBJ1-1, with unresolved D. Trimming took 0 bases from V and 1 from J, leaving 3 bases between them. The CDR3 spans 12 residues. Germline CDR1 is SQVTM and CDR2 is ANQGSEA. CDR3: CSVEDRNTEAFF. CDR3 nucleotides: TGCAGCGTTGAAGACAGGAACACTGAAGCTTTCTTT.

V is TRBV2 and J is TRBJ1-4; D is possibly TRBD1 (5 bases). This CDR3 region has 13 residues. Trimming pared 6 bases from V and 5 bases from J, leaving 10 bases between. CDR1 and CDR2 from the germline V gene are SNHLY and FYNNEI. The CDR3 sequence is CASRGRGNEKLFF. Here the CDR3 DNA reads TGTGCCAGCAGGGGAAGGGGAAATGAAAAACTGTTTTTT. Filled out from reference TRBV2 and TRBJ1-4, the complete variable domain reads EPEVTQTPSHQVTQMGQEVILRCVPISNHLYFYWYRQILGQKVEFLVSFYNNEISEKSEIFDDQFSVERPDGSNFTLKIRSTKLEDSAMYFCASRGRGNEKLFFGSGTQLSVL.

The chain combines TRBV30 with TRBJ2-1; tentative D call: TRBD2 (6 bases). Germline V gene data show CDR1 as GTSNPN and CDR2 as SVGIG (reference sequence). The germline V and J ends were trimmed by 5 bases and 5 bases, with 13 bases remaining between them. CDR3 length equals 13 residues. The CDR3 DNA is TGTGCCTGGCTACTAGCTTTCCACAATGAGCAGTTCTTC. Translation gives CAWLLAFHNEQFF.

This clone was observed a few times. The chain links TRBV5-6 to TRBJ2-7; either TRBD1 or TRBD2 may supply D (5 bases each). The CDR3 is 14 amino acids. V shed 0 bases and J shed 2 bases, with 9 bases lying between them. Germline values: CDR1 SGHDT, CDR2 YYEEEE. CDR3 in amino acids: CASSLVGGTYEQYF. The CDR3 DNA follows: TGTGCCAGCAGCTTGGTTGGGGGAACCTACGAGCAGTACTTC. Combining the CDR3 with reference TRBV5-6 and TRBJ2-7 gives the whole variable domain DAGVTQSPTHLIKTRGQQVTLRCSPKSGHDTVSWYQQALGQGPQFIFQYYEEEERQRGNFPDRFSGHQFPNYSSELNVNALLLGDSALYLCASSLVGGTYEQYFGPGTRLTVT.

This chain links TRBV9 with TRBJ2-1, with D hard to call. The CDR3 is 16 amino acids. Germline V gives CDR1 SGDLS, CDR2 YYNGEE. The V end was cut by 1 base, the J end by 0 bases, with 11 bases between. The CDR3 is CASSVRGDSSYNEQFF. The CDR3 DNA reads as TGTGCCAGCAGCGTACGTGGTGACTCCTCCTACAATGAGCAGTTCTTC.

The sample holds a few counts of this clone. The CDR3, as DNA: TGTGCCAGCAGCCCCACCGCTTCTAACTATGGCTACACCTTC. Its protein product is CASSPTASNYGYTF. This chain joins TRBV7-9 and TRBJ1-2; D ambiguous. The CDR3 is 14 amino acids. With 5 bases removed from V and 0 bases from J, the gap between germline ends came to 10 bases. In germline, CDR1 is SEHNR, CDR2 FQNEAQ (reference sequence).